The present entry profiles one TCR beta chain with its context. The antigen is unknown. It may be a read error: a sequence one base away is much more abundant. This sample was taken from a study of T cells in Graves' hyperthyroidism and ophthalmopathy. CDR1 is MNHEY and CDR2 is SVGAGI in the germline V gene. V dropped 7 bases and J dropped 2 bases, with 8 bases sitting between them. There are 13 residues in the CDR3. Graves' hyperthyroidism without ophthalmopathy progression within 18 months was termed stable. Findings and caveats of the study: Most thyroid-expanded clonotypes above 0.001 were also found in blood. Ophthalmopathy was distinguished from stable hyperthyroidism by 13 V-J signatures.

RNA transcripts provided the source from which TCR beta CDR3 regions were amplified. Researchers ran a first-round RT-PCR on the TCR CDR3 using the HTBI primer set. One entry per CDR3 protein, called by TCRdb with MiXCR from the multiplex PCR reads. The table lists 75,000 to 100,000 distinct CDR3 sequences, around 37% of them singletons. The chain is built from TRBV6-5 and TRBJ2-2, with D perhaps matching TRBD2 (6 bases). The sequence was obtained from a woman in her 30s with Graves' hyperthyroidism. Sequencing was done on a sample of peripheral blood or thyroid tissue (not recorded which). CDR3 sequence (DNA): TGTGCCAGCACAGGACTAAACACCGGGGAGCTGTTTTTT. Its protein is CASTGLNTGELFF.